Sequencing of this T cell receptor (beta chain) was carried out in a study of CD8+ T cells in alopecia areata. Study-level findings and limits: Among patients, TCR sharing was less clear than in mice, a difference possibly due in part to HLA diversity in the patient population. Higher clonality and more expanded CD8+ clones appeared in lesional than normal scalp.

This sample's treatment: oral pan-JAK inhibitor, 5-10 mg twice daily. cDNA serving as the sequencing template came from extracted, reverse transcribed RNA. TCRdb's copy holds only in-frame clones and misses some; the assay was immunoSEQ multiplex PCR. The sample holds fewer than 250,000 clones, around 43% seen once. CDR1 is SGHTA, CDR2 FQGNSA, per germline. CDR3 size: 15 residues. V lost 5 bases to trimming and J lost 6 bases, with 17 bases between them. This clone was observed a single time. Its antigen is currently unknown. The source of this sequence is a human donor with alopecia areata. The chain carries TRBV7-2 and TRBJ2-1; unclear D gene. The source was CD4+ T cells sorted from blood, collected at approximately week 36, from a patient treated with tofacitinib. CDR3 sequence: CASSPRLGLGNEQFF. The DNA of the CDR3 is TGTGCCAGCAGCCCTCGGTTAGGGTTAGGCAATGAGCAGTTCTTC.